This TCR beta chain was observed in a study of Ad26.COV2.S vaccination and SARS-CoV-2 variants. Across the whole study: Recipients of Ad26.COV2.S got it intramuscularly, once or twice 56 days apart.

Whole-study results and caveats: Placebo recipients showed lower spike-specific TCR breadth than vaccinees.

Clones were read by immunoSEQ multiplex PCR, and TCRdb kept only the in-frame ones, dropping some. The sample contains hundreds of thousands of clones, 70% to 90% of which appear only once. This CDR3 has 15 residues. With 3 bases removed from V and 5 bases from J, the gap between germline ends came to 16 bases. Germline-derived CDR1 and CDR2 are LNHDA and SQIVND (reference sequence). The treatment was: roughly 19 received Ad26.COV2.S at low or high dose, single or two shots; 5 received placebo; per-sample allocation not given. Sampling was performed 63 days after the first vaccine or placebo injection. In the case of this clone: Its target is unknown.

The rearrangement joins TRBV19 to TRBJ1-1, with a weak D call TRBD1 (5 bases). This sequence was found in a person between 18 and 65 years old who received the Ad26.COV2.S COVID-19 vaccine or a placebo. Sequences were derived from peripheral blood, sampled in a trial of Ad26.COV2.S vaccine versus placebo. CDR3 sequence (DNA): TGTGCCAGTAGTATGGCAGGGCAAGGTCGGACTGAAGCTTTCTTT. This codes for CASSMAGQGRTEAFF.